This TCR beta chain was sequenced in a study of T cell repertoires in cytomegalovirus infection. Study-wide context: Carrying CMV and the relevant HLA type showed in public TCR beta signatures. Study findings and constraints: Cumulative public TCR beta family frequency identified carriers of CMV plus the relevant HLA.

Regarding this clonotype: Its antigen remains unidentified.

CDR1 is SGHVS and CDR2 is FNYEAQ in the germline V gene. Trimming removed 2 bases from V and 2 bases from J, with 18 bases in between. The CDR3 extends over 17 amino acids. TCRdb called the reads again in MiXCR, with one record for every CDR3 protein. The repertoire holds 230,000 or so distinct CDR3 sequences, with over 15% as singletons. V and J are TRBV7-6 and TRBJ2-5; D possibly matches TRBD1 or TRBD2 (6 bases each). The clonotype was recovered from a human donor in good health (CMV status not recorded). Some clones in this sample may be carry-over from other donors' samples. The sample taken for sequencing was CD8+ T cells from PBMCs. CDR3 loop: CASSLRSGARLQETQYF. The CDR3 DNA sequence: TGTGCCAGCAGCTTAAGATCGGGGGCGCGTCTACAAGAGACCCAGTACTTC.